Detailed here is one T cell receptor (beta chain). The sample belongs to a study of cytomegalovirus exposure and HLA in healthy donors. The PCR was carried out with 60 Vbeta primers and 13 Jbeta primers. Profiled with immunoSEQ multiplex PCR; TCRdb holds only in-frame clones, not every one. The sample yields roughly 98,000 clones, around 79% seen once. With 4 bases removed from V and 1 base from J, the gap between germline ends came to 11 bases. CDR1 SGHNT and CDR2 YYREEE come from the germline V gene (reference sequence). The CDR3 consists of 14 residues. The sample consisted of PBMCs. V usage is TRBV5-4 and J usage is TRBJ1-1; TRBD1 might be the D (5 bases). This receptor was taken from a female donor in good health and CMV-seropositive. The CDR3 loop reads CASSVLGRNTEAFF. The CDR3 DNA is TGTGCCAGCAGCGTACTGGGGCGGAACACTGAAGCTTTCTTT.